The 9 T cell receptor beta chains presented below share a single source sample, sequenced in a study of blood T cells in healthy people across ages. Together with a sample-barcoded 5' primer, a J-beta primer mix was included in a second PCR lasting about 6 to 12 cycles. TCRdb ran MiXCR on the 5' RACE reads and lists one entry per CDR3 protein. The sample has over 750,000 distinct CDR3 sequences; around 25% are singletons. This same sample was also part of a study on T cells of mothers and their children.

Source material: blood. The receptors originated from a boy younger than 18 in good health.

The J gene is TRBJ1-2, the V gene TRBV27; 8 nucleotides match TRBD1. Germline values: CDR1 MNHEY, CDR2 SMNVEV (reference sequence). The CDR3 has 17 residues. V was clipped by 0 bases and J by 4 bases; unmatched bases: 10. Here the CDR3 reads CASSLSRSTGVSYGYTF. The CDR3 DNA follows: TGTGCCAGCAGTTTATCACGATCGACAGGGGTTAGCTATGGCTACACCTTC.

On this clonotype: Germline and junction disagree at one end, which may indicate a read error. V usage is TRBV7-2 and J usage is TRBJ1-1, with a possible D match to TRBD1 (5 bases). The germline CDR1 and CDR2 sequences are SGHTA and FQGNSA. The CDR3 has 15 residues. Here the CDR3 reads CTSSSILGASTEALF. The DNA for the CDR3 is TGTACCAGCAGCTCCATATTAGGGGCATCCACTGAAGCTTTGTTT. The full variable domain, rest sourced from reference TRBV7-2 and TRBJ1-1, is GAGVSQSPSNKVTEKGKDVELRCDPISGHTALYWYRQSLGQGLEFLIYFQGNSAPDKSGLPSDRFSAERTGGSVSTLTIQRTQQEDSAVYLCTSSSILGASTEALFGQGTRLTVV.

This clonotype was seen more than once but under ten times. The chain joins TRBV14 to TRBJ2-3; D not certain. With 4 bases removed from V and 3 bases from J, the gap between germline ends came to 11 bases. Looked up from germline, CDR1 is SGHDN and CDR2 is FVKESK. CDR3 length: 14 residues. The CDR3 loop is CASSLTGLTDTQYF. Here the CDR3 DNA reads TGTGCCAGCAGCCTGACCGGGTTAACAGATACGCAGTATTTT. Full variable domain (outside the CDR3, taken from reference TRBV14 and TRBJ2-3): EAGVTQFPSHSVIEKGQTVTLRCDPISGHDNLYWYRRVMGKEIKFLLHFVKESKQDESGMPNNRFLAERTGGTYSTLKVQPAELEDSGVYFCASSLTGLTDTQYFGPGTRLTVL.

This clonotype was counted between two and nine times. V and J are TRBV11-2 and TRBJ2-5; D may be TRBD2 (5 bases). The better agreement between TRBJ2-7 and the DNA end casts doubt on the J call. This CDR3 comprises 17 residues. CDR1 is SGHAT and CDR2 is FQNNGV in the germline V gene. The CDR3 DNA reads as TGTGCCAGCAGCTTAGATTCGTGGGAGCTTCTAATCGACGAGCAGTACTTC. This gives the protein CASSLDSWELLIDEQYF.

DNA for the CDR3: TGTGCCAGCAGTCTGTTAATGGGCGACCCTTACGAGCAGTACTTC. As protein: CASSLLMGDPYEQYF. This sequence joins TRBV27 and TRBJ2-7; no definite D call. Looked up from germline, CDR1 is MNHEY and CDR2 is SMNVEV (reference sequence). CDR3 length equals 15 residues. V lost 5 bases to trimming and J lost 4 bases, with 18 bases between them.

The rearrangement joins TRBV24-1 to TRBJ2-5, with D perhaps matching TRBD2 (7 bases). The end of the DNA fits TRBJ2-1 better, so the J call may be wrong. The CDR3 is 15 residues long. Germline V gene sequence: CDR1 KGHDR, CDR2 SFDVKD. CDR3 DNA sequence: TGTGCCACCAGTGATTTCGAAGGGGGGGACAATGAGCAGTTCTTC. Amino acids: CATSDFEGGDNEQFF.

CDR3 bases: TGCGCCAGCAGCCGCACAGCCGGGCCCCCAGAGGATGAGCAGTTCTTC. Amino acid sequence: CASSRTAGPPEDEQFF. V and J are TRBV4-1 and TRBJ2-1; D gene ambiguous. Trimming cost V 4 bases and J 8 bases, with 21 bases left between them. Per the germline V gene, CDR1 is MGHRA and CDR2 is YSYEKL. This CDR3 has 16 amino acids.

The V call is TRBV13, the J call TRBJ2-5, with TRBD2 matching 12 bases. The length of the CDR3 is 15 residues. Looked up from germline, CDR1 is PRHDT and CDR2 is FYEKMQ (reference sequence). With V trimmed by 0 bases and J by 5 bases, 1 base remained unmatched. CDR3 coding DNA: TGTGCCAGCAGCTTAGGCGGGACTAGCGGGGAGACCCAGTACTTC. Protein: CASSLGGTSGETQYF.

The chain combines TRBV29-1 with TRBJ1-2; no clear D gene. V gave up 7 bases and J gave up 4 bases, with 10 bases separating them. The CDR3 contains 11 residues. CDR1 and CDR2 from the germline V gene are SQVTM and ANQGSEA. CDR3 in DNA: TGCAGCGCCTTAACCCGCTATGGCTACACCTTC. Protein product: CSALTRYGYTF.